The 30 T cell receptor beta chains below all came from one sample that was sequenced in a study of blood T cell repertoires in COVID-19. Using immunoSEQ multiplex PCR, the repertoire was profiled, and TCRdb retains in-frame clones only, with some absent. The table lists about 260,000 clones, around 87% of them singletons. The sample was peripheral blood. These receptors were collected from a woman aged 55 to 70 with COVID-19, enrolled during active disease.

CDR3: CASSSGGVAGAYNEQFF. CDR3 DNA: TGTGCCAGCAGTTCCGGGGGGGTAGCGGGAGCTTACAATGAGCAGTTCTTC. The chain has TRBV28 and TRBJ2-1; 9 bases line up with TRBD2. This CDR3 has 17 residues. Germline values: CDR1 MDHEN, CDR2 SYDVKM. With 4 bases clipped from V and 4 bases from J, the junction kept 11 bases outside the gene matches. The full variable domain, with the rest looked up from reference TRBV28 and TRBJ2-1, is DVKVTQSSRYLVKRTGEKVFLECVQDMDHENMFWYRQDPGLGLRLIYFSYDVKMKEKGDIPEGYSVSREKKERFSLILESASTNQTSMYLCASSSGGVAGAYNEQFFGPGTRLTVL.

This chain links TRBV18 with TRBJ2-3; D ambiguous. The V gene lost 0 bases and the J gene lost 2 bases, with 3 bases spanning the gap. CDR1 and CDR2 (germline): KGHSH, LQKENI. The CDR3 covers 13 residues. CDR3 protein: CASSPPNTDTQYF. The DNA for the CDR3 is TGTGCCAGCTCACCACCTAACACAGATACGCAGTATTTT. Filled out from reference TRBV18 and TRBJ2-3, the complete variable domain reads NAGVMQNPRHLVRRRGQEARLRCSPMKGHSHVYWYRQLPEEGLKFMVYLQKENIIDESGMPKERFSAEFPKEGPSILRIQQVVRGDSAAYFCASSPPNTDTQYFGPGTRLTVL.

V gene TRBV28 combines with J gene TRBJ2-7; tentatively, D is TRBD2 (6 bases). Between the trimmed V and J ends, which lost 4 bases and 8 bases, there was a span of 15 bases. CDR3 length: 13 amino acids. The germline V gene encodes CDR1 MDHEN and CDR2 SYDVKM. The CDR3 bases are TGTGCCAGCAGTTCCGGGACTCCCAGCAAGCAGTACTTC. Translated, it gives CASSSGTPSKQYF.

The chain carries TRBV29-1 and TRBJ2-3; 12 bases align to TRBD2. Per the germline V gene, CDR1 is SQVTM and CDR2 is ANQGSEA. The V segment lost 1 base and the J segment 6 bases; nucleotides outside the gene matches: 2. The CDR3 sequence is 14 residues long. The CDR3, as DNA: TGCAGCGTTGAAGGACTAGCGGGAGTGGATACGCAGTATTTT. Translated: CSVEGLAGVDTQYF.

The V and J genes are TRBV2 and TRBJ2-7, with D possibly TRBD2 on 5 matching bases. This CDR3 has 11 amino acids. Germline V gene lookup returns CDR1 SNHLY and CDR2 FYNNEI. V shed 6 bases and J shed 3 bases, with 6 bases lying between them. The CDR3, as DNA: TGTGCCAGCAGCGCGGGCTACGAGCAGTACTTC. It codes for CASSAGYEQYF.

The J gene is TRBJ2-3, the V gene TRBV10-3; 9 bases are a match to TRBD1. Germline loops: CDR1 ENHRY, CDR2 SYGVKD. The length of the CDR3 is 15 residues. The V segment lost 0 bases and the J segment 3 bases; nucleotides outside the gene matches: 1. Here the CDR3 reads CAISESTGGTDTQYF. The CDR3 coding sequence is TGTGCCATCAGTGAGTCGACAGGGGGGACAGATACGCAGTATTTT.

The DNA of the CDR3 is TGTGCCAGCAGTTATGGGGCAGCCCTATCTGGCTACACCTTC. Translated: CASSYGAALSGYTF. The chain uses TRBV6-2 or TRBV6-3 and TRBJ1-2; TRBD1 might be the D (5 bases). The CDR3 length is 14 residues. Per germline, CDR1 MNHEY and CDR2 SVGEGT. Trimming shortened V by 3 bases and J by 7 bases, and 15 bases separated the two germline ends.

CDR3 residues: CASSSDSNSPLHF. The DNA for the CDR3 is TGTGCCAGCAGTTCAGACAGCAATTCACCCCTCCACTTT. The gene calls are TRBV12-3 or TRBV12-4 and TRBJ1-6, with a weak D call TRBD1 (5 bases). V was pared by 4 bases and J by 7 bases, with 8 bases between. The CDR3 covers 13 residues.

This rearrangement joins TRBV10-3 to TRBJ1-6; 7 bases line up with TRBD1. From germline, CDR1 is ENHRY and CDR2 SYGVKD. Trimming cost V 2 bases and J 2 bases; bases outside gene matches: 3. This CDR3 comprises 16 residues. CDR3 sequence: CAISEPQGAYNSPLHF. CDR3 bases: TGTGCCATCAGTGAGCCCCAGGGGGCCTATAATTCACCCCTCCACTTT.

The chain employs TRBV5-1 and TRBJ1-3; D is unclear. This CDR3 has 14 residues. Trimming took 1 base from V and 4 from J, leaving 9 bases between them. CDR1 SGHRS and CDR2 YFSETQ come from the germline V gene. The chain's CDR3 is CASSLSELGNTIYF. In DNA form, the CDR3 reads TGCGCCAGCAGCTTGTCCGAGTTAGGAAACACCATATATTTT. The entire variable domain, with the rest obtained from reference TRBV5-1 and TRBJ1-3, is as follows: KAGVTQTPRYLIKTRGQQVTLSCSPISGHRSVSWYQQTPGQGLQFLFEYFSETQRNKGNFPGRFSGRQFSNSRSEMNVSTLELGDSALYLCASSLSELGNTIYFGEGSWLTVV.

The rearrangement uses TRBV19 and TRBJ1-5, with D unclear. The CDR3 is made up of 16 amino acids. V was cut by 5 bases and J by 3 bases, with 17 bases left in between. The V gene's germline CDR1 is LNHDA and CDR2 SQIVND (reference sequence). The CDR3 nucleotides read TGTGCCAGTAGTCCAAGCAACCGGGAATTCAATCAGCCCCAGCATTTT. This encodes CASSPSNREFNQPQHF.

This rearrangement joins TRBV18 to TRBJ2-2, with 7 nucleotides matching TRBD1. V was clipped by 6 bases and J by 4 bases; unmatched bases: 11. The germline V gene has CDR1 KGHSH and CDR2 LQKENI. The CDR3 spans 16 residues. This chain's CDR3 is CASSRTDRVGTGELFF. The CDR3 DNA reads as TGTGCCAGCTCTCGAACCGACAGGGTCGGCACCGGGGAGCTGTTTTTT.

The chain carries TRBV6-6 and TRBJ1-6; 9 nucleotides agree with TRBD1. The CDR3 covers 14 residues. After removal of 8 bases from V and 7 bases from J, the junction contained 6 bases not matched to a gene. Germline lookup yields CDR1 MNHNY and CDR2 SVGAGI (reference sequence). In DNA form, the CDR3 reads TGTGCCAGCGGATACAGGGGGCTAAATTCACCCCTCCACTTT. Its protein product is CASGYRGLNSPLHF.

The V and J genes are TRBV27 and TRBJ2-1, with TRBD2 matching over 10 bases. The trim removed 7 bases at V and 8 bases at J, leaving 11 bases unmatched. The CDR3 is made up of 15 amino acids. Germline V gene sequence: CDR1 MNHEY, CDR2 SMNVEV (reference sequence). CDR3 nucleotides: TGTGCCAGCAACTTGGGCCTAGCGGGAGAGTATGAGCAGTTCTTC. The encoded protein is CASNLGLAGEYEQFF.

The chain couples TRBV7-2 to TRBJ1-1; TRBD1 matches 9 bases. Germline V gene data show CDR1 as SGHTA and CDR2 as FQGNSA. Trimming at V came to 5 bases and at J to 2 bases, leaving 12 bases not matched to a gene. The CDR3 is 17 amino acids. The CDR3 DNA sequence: TGTGCCAGCAGCCCGTCCCGGGACAGGGTTCGAAACACTGAAGCTTTCTTT. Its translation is CASSPSRDRVRNTEAFF.

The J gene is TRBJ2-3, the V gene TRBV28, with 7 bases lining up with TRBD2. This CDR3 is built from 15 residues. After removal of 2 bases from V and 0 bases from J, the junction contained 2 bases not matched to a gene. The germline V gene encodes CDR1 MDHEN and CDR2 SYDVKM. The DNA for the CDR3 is TGTGCCAGCAGTTTACTAGCGGCTAGCACAGATACGCAGTATTTT. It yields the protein CASSLLAASTDTQYF.

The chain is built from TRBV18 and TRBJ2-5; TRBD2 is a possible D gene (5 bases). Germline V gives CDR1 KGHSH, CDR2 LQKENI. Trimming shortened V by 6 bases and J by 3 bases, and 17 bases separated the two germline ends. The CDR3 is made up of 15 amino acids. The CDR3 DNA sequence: TGTGCCAGCTCCGGTAGTGTCTTAGCGAAAGAGACCCAGTACTTC. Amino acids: CASSGSVLAKETQYF.

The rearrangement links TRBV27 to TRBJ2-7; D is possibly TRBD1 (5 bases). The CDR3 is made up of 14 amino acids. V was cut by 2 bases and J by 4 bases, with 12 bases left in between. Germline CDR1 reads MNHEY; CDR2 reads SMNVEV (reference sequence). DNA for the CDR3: TGTGCCAGCAGTTTAGGGGCGAAAGCATACGAGCAGTACTTC. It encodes CASSLGAKAYEQYF.

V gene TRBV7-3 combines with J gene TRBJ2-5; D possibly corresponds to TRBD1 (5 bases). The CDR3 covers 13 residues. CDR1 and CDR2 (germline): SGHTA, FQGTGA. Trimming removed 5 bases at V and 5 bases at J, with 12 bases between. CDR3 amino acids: CASSRVSGETQYF. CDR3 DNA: TGTGCCAGCAGCCGAGTATCAGGGGAGACCCAGTACTTC.

CDR3 residues: CASSSPARFDEQFF. CDR3 sequence (DNA): TGTGCCAGCAGTTCCCCAGCCAGGTTTGATGAGCAGTTCTTC. The genes are TRBV28 and TRBJ2-1; D is unresolved. V lost 4 bases, J lost 8 bases, and 15 bases lay in between. The length of the CDR3 is 14 residues. Germline values: CDR1 MDHEN, CDR2 SYDVKM. The variable domain in full, with the rest retrieved from reference TRBV28 and TRBJ2-1, is DVKVTQSSRYLVKRTGEKVFLECVQDMDHENMFWYRQDPGLGLRLIYFSYDVKMKEKGDIPEGYSVSREKKERFSLILESASTNQTSMYLCASSSPARFDEQFFGPGTRLTVL.

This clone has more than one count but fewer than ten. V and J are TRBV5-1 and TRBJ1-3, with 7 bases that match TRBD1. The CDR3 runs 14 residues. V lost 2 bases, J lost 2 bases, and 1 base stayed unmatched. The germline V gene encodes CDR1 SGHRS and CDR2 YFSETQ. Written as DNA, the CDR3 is TGCGCCAGCAGCTTCGACAGGGCTGGAAACACCATATATTTT. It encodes CASSFDRAGNTIYF.

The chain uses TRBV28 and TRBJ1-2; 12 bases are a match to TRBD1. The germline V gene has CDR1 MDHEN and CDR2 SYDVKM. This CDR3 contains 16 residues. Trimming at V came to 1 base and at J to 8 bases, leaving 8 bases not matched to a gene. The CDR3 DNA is TGTGCCAGCAGTTTATTTGGGGGACAGGGGGCGAGGGGCTACACCTTC. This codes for CASSLFGGQGARGYTF.

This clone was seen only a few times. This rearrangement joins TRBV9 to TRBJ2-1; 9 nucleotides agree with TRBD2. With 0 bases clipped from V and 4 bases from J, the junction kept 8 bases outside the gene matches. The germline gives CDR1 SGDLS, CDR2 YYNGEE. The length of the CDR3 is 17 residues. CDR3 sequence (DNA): TGTGCCAGCAGCGTAGGAAGGCGGGAGGGCCCGTACAATGAGCAGTTCTTC. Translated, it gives CASSVGRREGPYNEQFF. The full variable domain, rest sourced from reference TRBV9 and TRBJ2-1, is DSGVTQTPKHLITATGQRVTLRCSPRSGDLSVYWYQQSLDQGLQFLIQYYNGEERAKGNILERFSAQQFPDLHSELNLSSLELGDSALYFCASSVGRREGPYNEQFFGPGTRLTVL.

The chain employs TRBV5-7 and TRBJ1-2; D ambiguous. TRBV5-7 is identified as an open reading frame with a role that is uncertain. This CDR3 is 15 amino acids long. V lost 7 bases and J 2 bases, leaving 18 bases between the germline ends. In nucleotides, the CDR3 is TGTGCCAGCCTTCAGTCCCAGGTTCAGAACTATGGCTACACCTTC. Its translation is CASLQSQVQNYGYTF.

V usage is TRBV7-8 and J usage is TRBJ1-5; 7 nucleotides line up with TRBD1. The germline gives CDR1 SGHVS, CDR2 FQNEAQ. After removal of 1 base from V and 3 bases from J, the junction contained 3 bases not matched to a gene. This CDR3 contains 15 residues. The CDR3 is CASSLDGTDNQPQHF. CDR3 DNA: TGTGCCAGCAGCTTAGATGGGACAGACAATCAGCCCCAGCATTTT.

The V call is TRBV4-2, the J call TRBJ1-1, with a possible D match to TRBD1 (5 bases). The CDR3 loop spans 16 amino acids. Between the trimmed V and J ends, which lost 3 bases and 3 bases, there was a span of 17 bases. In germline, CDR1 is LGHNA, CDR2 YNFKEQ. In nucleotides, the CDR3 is TGTGCCAGCAGCCATAGCCCCGTGGGGCCCCACACTGAAGCTTTCTTT. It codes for CASSHSPVGPHTEAFF.

As DNA, the CDR3 is TGCGCCAGCAGCTTGGTAGGACAGCTCGGTAGTAATGAAAAACTGTTTTTT. It codes for CASSLVGQLGSNEKLFF. V gene TRBV5-1 combines with J gene TRBJ1-4, with D perhaps TRBD1 (6 bases). Looked up from germline, CDR1 is SGHRS and CDR2 is YFSETQ. Deletions cut 0 bases from V and 4 bases from J, with 16 bases between. The CDR3 extends over 17 amino acids.

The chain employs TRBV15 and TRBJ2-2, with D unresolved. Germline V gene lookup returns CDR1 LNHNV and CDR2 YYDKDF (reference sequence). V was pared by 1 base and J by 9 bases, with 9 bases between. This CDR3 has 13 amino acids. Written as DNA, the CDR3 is TGTGCCACCAGCAGAGCTCGGCGGCGGGAGCTGTTTTTT. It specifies CATSRARRRELFF.

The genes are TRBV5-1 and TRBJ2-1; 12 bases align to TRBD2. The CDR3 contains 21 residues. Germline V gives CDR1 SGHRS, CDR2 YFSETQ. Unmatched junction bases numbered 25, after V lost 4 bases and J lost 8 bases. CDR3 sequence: CASSLGGGSTSGRALRDEQFF. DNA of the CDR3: TGCGCCAGCAGCCTTGGCGGAGGGTCGACTAGCGGGAGAGCACTGAGGGATGAGCAGTTCTTC.

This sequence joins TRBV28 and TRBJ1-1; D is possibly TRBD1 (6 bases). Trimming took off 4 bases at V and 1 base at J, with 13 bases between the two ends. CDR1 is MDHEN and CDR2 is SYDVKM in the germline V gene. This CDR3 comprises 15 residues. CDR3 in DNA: TGTGCCAGCAGTTCACAAAGGGGGAGGAACACTGAAGCTTTCTTT. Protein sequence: CASSSQRGRNTEAFF.